This paragraph covers one T cell receptor (beta chain) sequence. Its target antigen remains unknown. No qualities accompany the bases; no much larger clone lies one base away. This specimen includes other DNA sequences encoding the same CDR3. These data belong to a study of cytomegalovirus exposure and HLA in healthy donors (dated by TCRdb to about 2017). Regarding the study in general: According to an earlier analysis of around 600 of the donors, 150 million to 200 million T cells yielded 95 million to 140 million unique TCR beta sequences and approximately 300 Gb of sequence data. Roughly 300 gigabases of sequencing data and 70 million to 85 million unique TCR sequences were included in an early release covering roughly 700 HLA-typed donors. The genetic ancestry cluster associated with self-reported Caucasian donors included 70% to 85% of the roughly 410 genotyped donors. The study aimed to test whether signatures of past pathogen exposure could be identified by cataloging public T cell receptors. Using immunosequencing, the study profiled T cell repertoires from 666 subjects and related those repertoires to cytomegalovirus serostatus. A separate validation cohort of 100 to 150 different subjects was used in addition to the roughly 700-subject first cohort. To predict cytomegalovirus infection status, the study brought together high-throughput TCR immunosequencing, statistical association of individual TCRs with disease status, and machine learning. To study patterns of TCR occurrence, a later analysis re-analyzed previously published TCR beta repertoires from 500 to 850 donors and added high-resolution HLA genotyping. In the later analysis, no new phenotypic data were used to find candidate immune exposures; instead, reliance was placed on TCR beta sequences and their occurrence across donors. To decide whether each TCR beta V gene segment behaved as functional or pseudogenic, an earlier analysis of some 540 of the donors relied on high-throughput TCR beta sequencing. Donor age, sex, ethnicity and CMV serostatus were collected together with the repertoire data. A later genetic analysis used genome-wide SNP genotypes for 398 of the 666 donors, treating that subset as a discovery cohort. All discovery cohort repertoires had been generated using a single sequencing platform. HLA typing covered class I and class II loci at four-digit resolution. The number of typed donors differed by locus: roughly 629-630 for A, B, C, DRB1 and DQB1; 522 for DQA1; 606 for DPA1; and roughly 490 for DPB1. A handful of DR-DQ haplotypes were handled as single units for association and clustering because linkage in the cohort was strong. Among 398 genotyped donors of the cohort, an average of around 240,000 unique TCR beta nucleotide sequences were sequenced per donor, about a sixth of them non-productive. Paper-wide results and their limitations: An association between a missense DCLRE1C variant and V-gene and J-gene trimming of TCR beta chains was found in a later genetic analysis and replicated in an independent cohort. Correlated functional status among segregating V segments might be attributable to linkage disequilibrium, but an unknown experimental factor could not be ruled out. Immune exposure information for the cohort was limited to CMV serostatus. In the study, about 150 TCR beta chains were listed as associated with cytomegalovirus. In an earlier analysis of around 600 of the donors, most TCR beta V segments were observed in productive rearrangements about 90% or about 30% of the time, broadly matching IMGT annotations. Because HLA typing was missing for some donors at each locus, association tests included only the typed subset. In a later analysis, the rate of TCR association differed among HLA loci, with DRB1 alleles having the most associated TCRs and HLA-C alleles having the fewest. The authors suggested that the approach could potentially be generalized to other disease states and immunological phenotypes. Most TCR sequences were observed very rarely across donors, whereas some public TCRs were present in many individuals. In a later analysis, HLA-associated TCR beta chains were found to be more clonally expanded and to have lower generation probabilities than equally common non-associated chains. In vitro tests confirmed that a few of the cytomegalovirus-associated TCR beta chains recognize cytomegalovirus antigens. A group of highly shared sequence variants was considered likely to be a technical artifact of the sequencing pipeline. The earlier analysis of 450 to 700 of the donors excluded seventeen rarely observed V segments, including chromosome 9 orphons, because counts were too low. In a later analysis, about 16,000 TCR beta sequences were associated with specific HLA alleles at a false discovery rate of 0.05. In a later analysis, several top co-occurrence clusters were reported to appear linked to parvovirus B19, influenza, CMV and Epstein-Barr virus. Presence/absence analyses assumed roughly uniform sequencing depth across donors, an assumption that may not hold. A further reported finding was that TCR beta sequences accurately predicted the HLA-A and HLA-B alleles for most subjects in the first cohort. When HLA alleles, especially DR and DQ, strongly co-occurred, attributing TCR associations to individual alleles was difficult. A later genetic analysis reported fewer N-insertions in productive TCRs among donors in an Asian-associated ancestry cluster than the roughly 700-donor mean. This cohort had only TCR beta chains sequenced, and the lack of alpha or paired-chain data limited which features could be detected. Cytomegalovirus status was reported to be diagnosed by the classifier with high specificity and sensitivity in both the original and validation cohorts. Most CMV-associated TCR beta chains appeared to be HLA-restricted in a later analysis, and the HLA associations seemed to be driven largely by CMV exposure. Some IMGT-functional V segments, including TRBV6-2 and TRBV6-3, could not be told apart with the 87-base-pair reads, so those segments were excluded.

The cohort consisted of 650 to 700 healthy bone marrow donors. At the time of sampling, all cohort members were nominally healthy, though unrecorded immune exposures were likely present. The donor was CMV seropositive and was included in the group of about 290 seropositive cohort members. A peripheral blood sample was collected from each donor, and TCR beta sequencing was performed on peripheral blood mononuclear cells. The Qiagen DNeasy Blood Extraction Kit was used to extract genomic DNA from the blood cell samples. The cysteine opens and the phenylalanine closes a CDR3 of 15 amino acids. The CDR3 DNA has 45 bases and is translated from base 1. Reading the germline V gene gives CDR1 SGHRS and CDR2 YFSETQ. Trimming takes 0 bases from V and 1 base from J, and the germline ends sit 8 bases apart. Library method: the immunoSEQ multiplex PCR assay. For the multiplex PCR, a mixture combining 60 forward primers for TCR Vbeta segments and 13 reverse primers for TCR Jbeta segments was used. The CDR3 region of rearranged TCR beta genes was amplified from genomic DNA with a multiplex PCR assay. The Illumina HiSeq System was used to sequence the amplified TCR beta libraries as 87-base-pair reads. Per the original workflow: Across the 700 or so repertoires, a later analysis counted around 80 million unique TCR beta chains, roughly 11 million of which were shared by at least two donors. Raw reads were error-corrected and collapsed into unique sequences by a nearest-neighbor algorithm in which closely related sequences were merged to remove PCR and sequencing errors. CDR3 sequences were aligned to IMGT reference sequences to assign V, D and J gene segments. For a sequence to be retained, a match of at least six nucleotides was required to both a V gene segment and a J gene segment. A rearrangement was called productive if the CDR3 had no stop codons and remained in frame with V and J, and every other rearrangement was called non-productive. Following IMGT convention, CDR3 was defined as the stretch from the second conserved V-encoded cysteine up to the conserved J-encoded phenylalanine. The earlier analysis of approximately 500 of the donors excluded sequences that lacked an unambiguous match to a single V gene segment. In an earlier analysis of roughly 600 of the donors, a V segment was called functional when productive rearrangements were above 56.7%, and segregating when the standard deviation between donors exceeded 5%. To diagnose cytomegalovirus status from the catalog of TCR beta chain sequences, a statistical classification framework was built. A later analysis assigned V and J genes by comparing TCR nucleotide sequences with IMGT/GENE-DB human TR gene sequences. In a later analysis, CDR3 sequences and most-parsimonious VDJ recombination scenarios were assigned using the TCRdist pipeline. In a later analysis, each TCR beta chain was defined by its CDR3 amino acid sequence together with its V-gene family, and reads without a unique V-gene family were excluded. To address suspected cross-contamination and a sequencing artifact, a later analysis removed roughly 640 highly shared, low-generation-probability nucleotide sequences. For each public chain, a later analysis derived a clonal expansion index from normalized ranks of inferred template counts within each repertoire. A later analysis computed generation probabilities with a VDJ recombination model fitted to out-of-frame rearrangements, and checked the results against IGoR. In a later analysis, TCR-TCR, TCR-HLA and TCR-CMV co-occurrence was scored with hypergeometric tests, and a repertoire-size bias correction was applied to TCR pairs. To estimate false discovery rates, a later analysis permuted the HLA or CMV assignments 20 times. In a later analysis, co-occurring TCRs were grouped using DBSCAN, with TCRdist sequence similarity added in when clustering inside HLA-allele-positive subsets. Repertoires with fewer than 30,000 or more than 120,000 public chains were left out of co-occurrence clustering, as were five repertoires with anomalous nucleotide sharing. Held by TCRdb, this immuneACCESS table contains in-frame sequences only and omits some clones. Under half of the omission traces to an unresolved V gene where checked; the cause of the rest is unknown. V, J and clone size reflect that table, while D and trimming were determined from the DNA. This sample lists about 180,000 clones; around 80% were detected once. Jointly, the top ten make up around 1.2% of the sample.

The sequence was collected from a girl aged 2-10 years in good health and CMV-seropositive. The chain is assembled from TRBV5-1 and TRBJ2-1; the D gene identity is not certain. Sequencing used PBMCs. At the DNA level, the sequence is TGCGCCAGCAGCTTGGGTCTAGTGTCCTACAATGAGCAGTTCTTC. Its product reads: CASSLGLVSYNEQFF. The full variable domain, with segments outside the CDR3 supplied by the reference TRBV5-1 and TRBJ2-1 proteins, appears as KAGVTQTPRYLIKTRGQQVTLSCSPISGHRSVSWYQQTPGQGLQFLFEYFSETQRNKGNFPGRFSGRQFSNSRSEMNVSTLELGDSALYLCASSLGLVSYNEQFFGPGTRLTVL.